This is a list of T cell receptor beta chains from one sample in a study of T cells after yellow fever vaccination. TCRdb processed the 5' RACE reads anew with MiXCR; each CDR3 protein has one entry. Counted here are approximately 550,000 distinct CDR3 sequences, roughly 19% occurring once; the ten biggest clones make up 13% to 15%. The specimen was PBMCs, collected 15 days after the yellow fever booster vaccination. These TCRs come from a man aged 25-45 years who received the YFV17D yellow fever vaccine. CDR3s include the opening cysteine and the closing phenylalanine or tryptophan.

>TRBV24-1
CATSDFRPGGDNGQFF
>TRBV7-2
CASSSRPGLDTEAFF
>TRBV7-9
CASSQELGGYTF
>TRBV3-1
CASSLKGSQDTQYF
>TRBV20-1
CSARDVLVGKETQYF
>TRBV11-1
CASSFGRGPSVSYNEQFF
>TRBV12-3/TRBV12-4
CASMTSGFGAQYF
>TRBV3-1
CASRRGQVQETQYF
>TRBV20-1
CSADLGQGALGEAFF
>TRBV21-1
CARWTSGYYFWQFF
>TRBV12-3/TRBV12-4
CASSQGVRGSDTGELFF
>TRBV15
CATSDARSYEQYF
>TRBV18
CASSPPAGGYEQYF
>TRBV20-1
CSATWTGRGDTQYF
>TRBV12-3/TRBV12-4
CASRSTSVTDTQYF
>TRBV9
CASSVAQVVRGSSYNEQFF
>TRBV12-3/TRBV12-4
CASSLRGQGSPLHF
>TRBV27
CASSPSGSHAETQYF
>TRBV29-1
CSARPGQSMEEQYF
>TRBV12-3/TRBV12-4
CASSPKRGAGGNEQFF
>TRBV28
CAVEPGHLSGQYF
>TRBV24-1
CATSEGFNQPQHF
>TRBV6-2/TRBV6-3
CASSYSDSYNEQFF
>TRBV12-3/TRBV12-4
CASSLAQGRTDTQYF
>TRBV30
CAWSVGSKGYEQYF
>TRBV3-1
CASSQELTMNTGELFF
>TRBV29-1
CSVVLEQGPFF
>TRBV11-1
CASSLRTGKRNTGANVLTF
>TRBV5-1
CASSTGQYTYEQYF
>TRBV12-3/TRBV12-4
CASRITGAYEQYF
>TRBV6-6
CASSYSTSGEQFF
>TRBV29-1
CSVRTSGGPYEQYF
>TRBV9
CASSGTSGSRELFF
>TRBV28
CASSNRVYEQFF
>TRBV12-3/TRBV12-4
CASRIQGALGELFF
>TRBV20-1
CSARDGAGTSVFNEQFF
>TRBV18
CASSPRTSGRTGGEQFF
>TRBV5-6
CASSGTGGALYEQYF
>TRBV27
CASSLGQGGSEQYF
>TRBV6-2/TRBV6-3
CASSYGGLAGAYF
>TRBV6-2/TRBV6-3
CATYTFGLAYEQYF
>TRBV5-1
CASSSGTSGSGANVLTF
>TRBV5-6
CASSLVRGRDKTEAFF
>TRBV20-1
CSASAKREYGDTQYF
>TRBV18
CASSPSQGPNQPQHF
>TRBV4-3
CASSQELASGPGELFF
>TRBV5-4
CASSYGLAESTDTQYF
>TRBV20-1
CSASGRGHEQYF
>TRBV20-1
CSANREETQYF
>TRBV13
CASRPGLAKAYEQYF
>TRBV6-2/TRBV6-3
CASRGRPNSNQPQHF
>TRBV7-9
CASNRNAGTEAFF
>TRBV5-6
CASSLFASGYGPYNEQFF
>TRBV5-4
CASSLVATDGQETQYF
>TRBV3-1
CASSNGYGYTF
>TRBV10-1
CAAGAATGELFF
>TRBV27
CASSPRGGGVADQPQHF
>TRBV12-3/TRBV12-4
CASTSGLAENTGELFF
>TRBV9
CASSVGVGAYQPQHF
>TRBV5-1
CASSLGSLGRVTEAFF